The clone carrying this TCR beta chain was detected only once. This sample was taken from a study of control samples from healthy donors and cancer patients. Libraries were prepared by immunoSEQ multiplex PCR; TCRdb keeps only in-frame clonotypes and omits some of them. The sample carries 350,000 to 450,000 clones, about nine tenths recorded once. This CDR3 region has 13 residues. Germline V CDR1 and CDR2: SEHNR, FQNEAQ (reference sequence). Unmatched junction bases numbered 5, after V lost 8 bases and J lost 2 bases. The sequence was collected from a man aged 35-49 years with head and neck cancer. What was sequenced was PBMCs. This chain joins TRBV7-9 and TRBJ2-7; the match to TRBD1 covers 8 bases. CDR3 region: CASSTGVTYEQYF. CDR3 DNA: TGTGCCAGCTCGACAGGGGTAACCTACGAGCAGTACTTC. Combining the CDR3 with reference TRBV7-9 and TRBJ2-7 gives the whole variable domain DTGVSQNPRHKITKRGQNVTFRCDPISEHNRLYWYRQTLGQGPEFLTYFQNEAQLEKSRLLSDRFSAERPKGSFSTLEIQRTEQGDSAMYLCASSTGVTYEQYFGPGTRLTVT.